The clone carrying this T cell receptor beta chain was found once. The record originates from a study of blood T cell repertoires in COVID-19. Study overall: The study drew acute and convalescent COVID-19 samples from the United States, Italy and Spain. In each case, the material was cDNA or gDNA derived from T cells, B-cell-depleted T cells, or PBMCs.

Original processing methods: Reference gene primer amplification in the assay estimated nucleated cell counts. Clones were sequenced by immunoSEQ multiplex PCR, and TCRdb holds only the in-frame ones, with some missing. The V and J calls and clone size are taken from that table; D and trimming were inferred from the DNA. Of approximately 80,000 clones in the sample, about 80% are singletons; the top ten hold 2% to 2.5%. The trim removed 3 bases at V and 0 bases at J, leaving 7 bases unmatched. CDR3 size: 15 residues. The germline V gene has CDR1 DFQATT and CDR2 SNEGSKA (reference sequence). Input material: peripheral blood. The rearrangement uses TRBV20-1 and TRBJ2-7; 8 bases agree with TRBD2. This TCR came from a woman aged 70 to 79 with acute or convalescent COVID-19. The CDR3 loop is CSASLGRGGSYEQYF. In DNA, the CDR3 is TGCAGTGCTAGTCTCGGTCGGGGGGGCTCCTACGAGCAGTACTTC.